This is a list of T cell receptor beta chains from one sample in a study of PD-1 blockade in classical Hodgkin lymphoma. The assay was immunoSEQ multiplex PCR, and TCRdb's table has in-frame clones only and misses some. The sample lists 11,000 to 15,000 clones; approximately 78% were seen once. The sequences come from peripheral blood mononuclear cells (PBMCs), collected before the fourth cycle of nivolumab. The receptors originated from a human donor with classical Hodgkin lymphoma. Both conserved end residues are part of each CDR3. The order of the fields is V gene, clone size, J gene, CDR3 length, D gene, CDR3 DNA, CDR3 protein. D genes are given only for firm matches. Size values are once, few and many counts, or a class for expanded clones, and some rows have none.

TRBV5-1,.,TRBJ1-5,14,.,TGCGCCAGCAGCACCGGGACACCTAATCAGCCCCAGCATTTT,CASSTGTPNQPQHF
TRBV20-1,.,TRBJ2-1,11,TRBD2,TGCAGTGCTAGAGGGGGGACTAGTAAGTTCTTC,CSARGGTSKFF
TRBV19,once,TRBJ1-2,11,.,TGTGCCAGCAGAGAGGCGGCCGGCTACACCTTC,CASREAAGYTF
TRBV6-5,.,TRBJ2-2,15,.,TGTGCCAGCAGTTACGGGACGGACAACACCGGGGAGCTGTTTTTT,CASSYGTDNTGELFF
TRBV19,.,TRBJ1-5,15,.,TGTGCCAGTAGAGGTCCGGGCCCGCGGGATCAGCCCCAGCATTTT,CASRGPGPRDQPQHF
TRBV28,.,TRBJ1-1,11,.,TGTGCCAGCAGCCCGTTCACTGAAGCTTTCTTT,CASSPFTEAFF
TRBV6-4,.,TRBJ2-1,14,.,TGTGCCAGCAGTCGGGACACCAATTACAATGAGCAGTTCTTC,CASSRDTNYNEQFF
TRBV11-2,.,TRBJ2-3,16,TRBD2,TGTGCCAGCAGGGCCGGGGTAGCGGGGGGGCAAGATACGCAGTATTTT,CASRAGVAGGQDTQYF
TRBV29-1,.,TRBJ2-7,14,.,TGCAGCGCTCCTATGCCCGACAACCCCTACGAGCAGTACTTC,CSAPMPDNPYEQYF
TRBV11-2,.,TRBJ1-1,13,TRBD1,TGTGCCAGCAGCTACAGGGGGCTGGTTGAAGCTTTCTTT,CASSYRGLVEAFF
TRBV5-1,.,TRBJ1-1,14,.,TGCGCCAGCAGCTGGGGGAAAATTAACACTGAAGCTTTCTTT,CASSWGKINTEAFF
TRBV9,.,TRBJ2-7,15,TRBD1,TGTGCCAGCAGCGCCGCCGGGACAGGGTCCTACGAGCAGTACTTC,CASSAAGTGSYEQYF
TRBV30,.,TRBJ2-2,16,TRBD2,TGTGCTGTCAAAACTTTAGCGGGGACCTTTACCGGGGAGCTGTTTTTT,CAVKTLAGTFTGELFF
TRBV2,.,TRBJ1-1,16,TRBD1,TGTGCCAGCAGCCGCGGGTCAGGGGGATGGAACACTGAAGCTTTCTTT,CASSRGSGGWNTEAFF
TRBV27,.,TRBJ2-7,18,TRBD2,TGTGCCAGCAGTTTGTGGGGGACTGTGGGAGGGAGACCTCACGAGCAGTACTTC,CASSLWGTVGGRPHEQYF
TRBV5-4,.,TRBJ1-1,13,.,TGTGCCAGCAGCTTGGACAGGGACACTGAAGCTTTCTTT,CASSLDRDTEAFF
TRBV11-2,.,TRBJ2-3,12,.,TGTGCCAGCAGCTTAGATATCGATACGCAGTATTTT,CASSLDIDTQYF
TRBV5-6,.,TRBJ1-4,18,.,TGTGCCAGCAGCCTCAGGTCCAACACAGGGATCCCTAATGAAAAACTGTTTTTT,CASSLRSNTGIPNEKLFF
TRBV19,.,TRBJ1-6,16,.,TGTGCCAGTAGTATGGGGGGGTTCCGCTCTAATTCACCCCTCCACTTT,CASSMGGFRSNSPLHF
TRBV28,.,TRBJ1-1,19,TRBD1,TGTGCCAGCAACACTTACTGGGGACCTGGGGACAGTAGGAACACTGAAGCTTTCTTT,CASNTYWGPGDSRNTEAFF
TRBV6-8,.,TRBJ1-3,18,.,TGTGCCAGCAGTTCCGGCCCCGGGGGGATACGTTCTGGAAACACCATATATTTT,CASSSGPGGIRSGNTIYF
TRBV7-3,few,TRBJ2-5,15,.,TGTGCCAGCAGCTTAACGGGGGACAAGGGAGAGACCCAGTACTTC,CASSLTGDKGETQYF
TRBV28,.,TRBJ2-1,13,.,TGTGCCAGCAGTTGGGGGACCTACAATGAGCAGTTCTTC,CASSWGTYNEQFF
TRBV5-1,.,TRBJ1-2,13,.,TGCGCCAGCAGCATCCGGACCGGAGATGGCTACACCTTC,CASSIRTGDGYTF
TRBV7-8,.,TRBJ2-7,12,.,TGTGCCAGCAGCTCCGCCACAGGCGAGCAGTACTTC,CASSSATGEQYF
TRBV7-2,.,TRBJ1-5,16,.,TGTGCCAGCAGCTCCGCCAACAGCGGGGTTTCTCAGCCCCAGCATTTT,CASSSANSGVSQPQHF
TRBV9,.,TRBJ2-1,15,TRBD2,TGTGCCAGCAGCGTAAACGGGGGGGCCGGGAATGAGCAGTTCTTC,CASSVNGGAGNEQFF
TRBV6-4,.,TRBJ2-1,14,.,TGTGCCAGCAGTGACTCAGGCGTCCACAATGAGCAGTTCTTC,CASSDSGVHNEQFF
TRBV6-6,few,TRBJ2-1,15,TRBD1,TGTGCCAGCAGCCCCCAGGGGGCCTCCTACAATGAGCAGTTCTTC,CASSPQGASYNEQFF
TRBV25-1,.,TRBJ1-2,15,TRBD1,TGTGCCAGCAGTGCCCGGGACAGCTTGATAGATGGCTACACCTTC,CASSARDSLIDGYTF
TRBV28,.,TRBJ1-3,15,.,TGTGCCAGCAGCCAGGGAGGTCCCTCTGGAAACACCATATATTTT,CASSQGGPSGNTIYF
TRBV6-5,few,TRBJ1-4,13,.,TGTGCCAGCAGCCCGGTGAGCTCTGAAAAACTGTTTTTT,CASSPVSSEKLFF
TRBV10-3,.,TRBJ1-1,16,.,TGTGCCATCAGTGAGTCTTCGACAGGCATGAACACTGAAGCTTTCTTT,CAISESSTGMNTEAFF
TRBV28,few,TRBJ1-5,12,.,TGTGCCAGCAGTTCTCCGAGTCAGCCCCAGCATTTT,CASSSPSQPQHF
TRBV5-6,.,TRBJ2-7,14,TRBD2,TGTGCCAGCAGCTCACCCTACCGGGGGGACGAGCAGTACTTC,CASSSPYRGDEQYF
TRBV5-5,.,TRBJ2-1,18,TRBD1,TGTGCCAGCAGCTTGGGTCCCCTCGGGACAGGGGTCTACAATGAGCAGTTCTTC,CASSLGPLGTGVYNEQFF
TRBV4-3,.,TRBJ2-3,16,TRBD1,TGCGCCAGCAGCCAAGATTGGGGACAGGGTTTGGATACGCAGTATTTT,CASSQDWGQGLDTQYF
TRBV5-1,.,TRBJ2-7,16,TRBD1,TGCGCCAGCAGCTTGATAGGGGACAGGCCGCCCTACGAGCAGTACTTC,CASSLIGDRPPYEQYF
TRBV18,.,TRBJ2-2,12,.,TGTGCCAGCGGCAGGGTAAACGGGGAGCTGTTTTTT,CASGRVNGELFF
TRBV4-3,few,TRBJ1-2,15,.,TGCGCCAGCAGCCAAGGGGACCGCATCACCTATGGCTACACCTTC,CASSQGDRITYGYTF
TRBV5-6,.,TRBJ1-2,18,.,TGTGCCAGCAGCTTGTTCCAGGGAGAGATGCTACCTAACTATGGCTACACCTTC,CASSLFQGEMLPNYGYTF
TRBV19,.,TRBJ2-3,15,TRBD2,TGTGCCAGTAGCCGAGCGGGGACTAGCACAGATACGCAGTATTTT,CASSRAGTSTDTQYF
TRBV7-2,.,TRBJ2-7,15,TRBD2,TGTGCCAGCAGCACACGAGCGGGGGGCCACTACGAGCAGTACTTC,CASSTRAGGHYEQYF
TRBV7-9,.,TRBJ2-1,15,TRBD2,TGTGCCAGCAGCTCTATTAGCGGGGGGGCCCATGAGCAGTTCTTC,CASSSISGGAHEQFF
TRBV6-5,few,TRBJ2-5,14,.,TGTGCCAGCAGTTACCGGACAGCCCAAGAGACCCAGTACTTC,CASSYRTAQETQYF
TRBV4-1,.,TRBJ2-7,17,TRBD1,TGCGCCAGCAGCTCCCCAGGACAGGCCAGAACCTCCTACGAGCAGTACTTC,CASSSPGQARTSYEQYF